This T cell receptor beta chain derives from a study of cytomegalovirus exposure and HLA in healthy donors. Study overall: Researchers previously reported finding roughly 120 million unique TCR beta sequences from about 200 million T cells. Study outcomes and limitations: Later on, a genetic analysis was performed. It linked a missense variant in DCLRE1C with V- and J-gene trimming of TCR beta. The study flagged some 170 TCR beta chains as cytomegalovirus-associated.

PCR primers comprised 60 Vbeta and 13 Jbeta primers. The data were produced by immunoSEQ multiplex PCR, yet TCRdb's version contains in-frame clones alone and is incomplete. The sample shows fewer than 150,000 clones, roughly 76% of them seen only once. This CDR3 is 19 amino acids long. Germline V gene sequence: CDR1 MNHEY, CDR2 SMNVEV (reference sequence). V gave up 5 bases and J gave up 1 base; unmatched junction bases: 5. Note on this clone: No antigen is known for it.

The V call is TRBV27, the J call TRBJ2-6, with 16 bases identical to TRBD2. Sequencing input: PBMCs. The receptor was derived from a man younger than 35 in good health and CMV-seronegative. The DNA of the CDR3 is TGTGCCAGCAGTCTGGGACTAGCGGGAGGGATGTCTGGGGCCAACGTCCTGACTTTC. Translated: CASSLGLAGGMSGANVLTF.